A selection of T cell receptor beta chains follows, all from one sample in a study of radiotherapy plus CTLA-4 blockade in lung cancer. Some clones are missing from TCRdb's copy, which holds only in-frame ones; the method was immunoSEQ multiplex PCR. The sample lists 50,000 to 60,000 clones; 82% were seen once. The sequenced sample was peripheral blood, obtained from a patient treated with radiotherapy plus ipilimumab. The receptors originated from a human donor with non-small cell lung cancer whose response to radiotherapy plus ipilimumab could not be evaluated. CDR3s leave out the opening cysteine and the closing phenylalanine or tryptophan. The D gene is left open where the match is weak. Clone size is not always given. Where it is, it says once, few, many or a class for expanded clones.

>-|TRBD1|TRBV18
ASSQGRRGREKLF
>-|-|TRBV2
ASTERHLYGYT
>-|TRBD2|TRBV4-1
ASSRVAGGPTDTQY
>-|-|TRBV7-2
ASRLGRLEAGELF
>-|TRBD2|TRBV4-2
ASSFQSGGGTGELF
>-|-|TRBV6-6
ATMRNTEAF
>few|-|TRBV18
ASSALRGYEQY
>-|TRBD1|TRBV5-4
ASSMGTGSYNEQF
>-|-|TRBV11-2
ASSPRTRGDYGYT
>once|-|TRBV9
AGSVGRDQPQH
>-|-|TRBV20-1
SAESRTEAF
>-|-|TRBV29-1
SVEDQRNTIY
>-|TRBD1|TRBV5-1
ASSLDRVGSRGYT
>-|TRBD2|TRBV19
ASSRELAGGSGGETQY
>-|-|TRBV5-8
ASSLVMAGNTEAF
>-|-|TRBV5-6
ASSLGGISGANVLT
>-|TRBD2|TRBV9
ASSVGMRGAGGSYEQY
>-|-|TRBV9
ASSVVGLGDTEAF
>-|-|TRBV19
ASSIVATGPGMYSNQPQH
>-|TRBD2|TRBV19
ASSIERGLAGGKNIQY
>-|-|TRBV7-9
ASSFVGGLGTEAF
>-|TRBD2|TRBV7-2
ASSPLGLAGDEQY
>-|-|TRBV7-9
ASSSQESYGYT
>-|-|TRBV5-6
ASSLGEAYEQY
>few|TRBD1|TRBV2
ASSEVGQGAPSTDTQY
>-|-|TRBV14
ASRARGSGETQY
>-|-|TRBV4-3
ASSQAPGETQY
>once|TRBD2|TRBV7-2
ASSSRSGRESDTQY
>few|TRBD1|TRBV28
ASSPPGQGMNTIY
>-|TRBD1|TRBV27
ASSSLTGGYGYT
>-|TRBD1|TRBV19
ASSKRQGAFQETQY
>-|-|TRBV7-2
ASSADRSGYGYT
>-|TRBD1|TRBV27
ASSLVWTGPNEKLF
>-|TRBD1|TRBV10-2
ASSDLGTGLNTIY
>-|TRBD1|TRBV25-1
ASKGQGWETQY
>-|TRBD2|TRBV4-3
ASSPSGGAPGENIQY
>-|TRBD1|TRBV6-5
ASSYPGGYEQY
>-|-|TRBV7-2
ASSFLYSTPETQY
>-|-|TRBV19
ASSISGDLNSPLH
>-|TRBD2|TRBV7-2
ASSLPGGTYEQY
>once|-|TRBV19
ASSPGTFYGYT
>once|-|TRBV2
ASSETGKARPGNEQF
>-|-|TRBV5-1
ASSLDSHTDTQY
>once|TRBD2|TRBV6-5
ASSSPQRGNSEQY
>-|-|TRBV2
ASSVTRTDTQY
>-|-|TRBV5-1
ASSLGAVRGDTEAF
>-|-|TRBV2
ASSVEQVTYGYT
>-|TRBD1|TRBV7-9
ASSLGDRGMEEQY
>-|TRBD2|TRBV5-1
ASSLGLAGGSSTDTQY
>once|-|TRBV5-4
ASSKDRAGGGEQY
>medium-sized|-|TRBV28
ASSFPPSSGTQY
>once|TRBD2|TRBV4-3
ASSQGTSGGGETQY
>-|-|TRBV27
ASSLGVPGGVYNEQF
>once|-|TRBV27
ASSPRTGYTEAF
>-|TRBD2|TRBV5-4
ASSPGTSGGPRGNIQY
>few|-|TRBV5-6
ASSRDISDGYT
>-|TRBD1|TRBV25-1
ASSVPTDRGHSTGELF
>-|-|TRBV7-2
ASSLSGIYNEQF
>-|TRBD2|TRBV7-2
ASSLAILAGPFTDTQY
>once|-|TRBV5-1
ASSPEGLSGNTIY